These 7 T cell receptor beta chains were sequenced from one sample in a study of CD8 T cells in Susac syndrome. Random hexamers served to reverse transcribe about 0.45 to 1 ug RNA. TCRdb used MiXCR to reprocess the immunoSEQ multiplex PCR reads, holding one entry per CDR3 protein. Of about 400,000 distinct CDR3 sequences in the sample, approximately 89% were seen once. The sample was CD8+ T cells from PBMCs. The source of these receptors is a human donor with multiple sclerosis.

This chain joins TRBV29-1 and TRBJ2-3; D could derive from TRBD1 or TRBD2 (5 bases each). The V gene lost 4 bases and the J gene lost 2 bases, with 13 bases spanning the gap. The CDR3 consists of 14 residues. The germline V gene encodes CDR1 SQVTM and CDR2 ANQGSEA. The chain's CDR3 is CSVVGGIDTDTQYF. In nucleotides, the CDR3 is TGCAGCGTTGTTGGGGGAATTGACACAGATACGCAGTATTTT.

Concerning this clonotype itself: The junction and the germline gene differ at one end; a read error may be behind it. The chain is built from TRBV5-1 and TRBJ1-1, with TRBD1 as a possible D gene (5 bases). This CDR3 region has 15 residues. The V gene's germline CDR1 is SGHRS and CDR2 YFSETQ. CDR3 sequence reads: CASGLDPGQNTEAFF. In nucleotides, the CDR3 is TGCGCCAGCGGCTTGGATCCGGGGCAAAACACTGAAGCTTTCTTT.

The chain employs TRBV28 and TRBJ2-2, with 10 bases identical to TRBD1. This CDR3 has 19 amino acids. The germline CDR1 and CDR2 sequences are MDHEN and SYDVKM. J gave up 0 bases and V 5 bases, and 12 bases lay outside the gene matches. The CDR3 DNA sequence: TGTGCCAGCAGTGTGCCCCGGGACAGGGGACTTTCGAACACCGGGGAGCTGTTTTTT. It codes for CASSVPRDRGLSNTGELFF.

In DNA, the CDR3 is TGTGCCAGCAGCCAAGATTCCCCTAGCGGTGACACAGATACGCAGTATTTT. The encoded protein is CASSQDSPSGDTDTQYF. This rearrangement joins TRBV3-1 to TRBJ2-3; 7 nucleotides agree with TRBD2. The CDR3 consists of 17 residues. V lost 0 bases and J lost 2; bases outside the gene matches: 8. The germline gives CDR1 LGHDT, CDR2 YNNKEL (reference sequence).

The chain links TRBV28 to TRBJ1-5; D not resolved. The CDR3 spans 14 residues. CDR1 is MDHEN, CDR2 SYDVKM, per germline. Trimming pared 5 bases from V and 2 bases from J, leaving 10 bases between. This CDR3 reads CASSQDGRNQPQHF. In DNA, the CDR3 is TGTGCCAGCAGTCAGGACGGACGCAATCAGCCCCAGCATTTT.

This chain joins TRBV5-1 and TRBJ1-1, with TRBD1 identical over 7 bases. The length of the CDR3 is 14 residues. In germline, CDR1 is SGHRS, CDR2 YFSETQ. Trimming at V came to 5 bases and at J to 4 bases, leaving 8 bases not matched to a gene. Here the CDR3 DNA reads TGCGCCAGCAGATCTGAAACAGGGGTCACTGAAGCTTTCTTT. It codes for CASRSETGVTEAFF.

The CDR3 nucleotides read TGTGCCACCAGCAGAGATCGGGGCGGGGGCTCGAACGAGCAGTACTTC. As protein: CATSRDRGGGSNEQYF. V usage is TRBV15 and J usage is TRBJ2-7; D perhaps matches TRBD2 (7 bases). The CDR3 consists of 16 residues. CDR1 is LNHNV and CDR2 is YYDKDF in the germline V gene (reference sequence). Trimming removed 0 bases from V and 5 bases from J, with 17 bases in between.